Below, one TCR beta chain is given with its context. The antigen remains unidentified. Losses at the gene ends were 3 bases for V and 2 bases for J; bases not matched to a gene: 4. The CDR3 length is 15 residues. Germline CDR1 is SGHRS and CDR2 is YFSETQ. This entry belongs to a study of graft-versus-host responses after intestinal transplantation. Study information: All of the recipients had induction that used anti-thymocyte globulin, then tacrolimus and steroids for three to four years. General study findings and limits: Analysis identified GvH clones in recipient marrow, with some appearing first in ileum or blood.

Clones were read by immunoSEQ multiplex PCR, and TCRdb kept only the in-frame ones, dropping some. The sample carries tens of thousands of clones, more than 80% recorded once. This sequence was found in a human donor who was the organ donor for an intestinal transplant. The sample consisted of unstimulated CD4+ T cells sorted from spleen or lymph node cells, taken before transplant. This chain joins TRBV5-1 and TRBJ1-3; 8 bases agree with TRBD1. Here the CDR3 reads CASSSGQGTGNTIYF. The CDR3 DNA reads as TGCGCCAGCAGCTCCGGACAGGGTACTGGAAACACCATATATTTT.